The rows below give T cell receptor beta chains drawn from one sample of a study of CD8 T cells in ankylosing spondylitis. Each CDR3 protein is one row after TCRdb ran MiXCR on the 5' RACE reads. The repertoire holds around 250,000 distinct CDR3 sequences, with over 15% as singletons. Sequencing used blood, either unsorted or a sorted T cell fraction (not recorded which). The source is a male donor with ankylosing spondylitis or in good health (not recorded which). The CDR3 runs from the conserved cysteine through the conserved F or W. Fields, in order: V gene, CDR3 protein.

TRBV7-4,CASSYMTGGFHEQYF
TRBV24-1,CATSDIRDRGYLGPPIKNTGELFF
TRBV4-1,CASSHYTGSYEQYF
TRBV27,CASRGQGFETQYF
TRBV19,CASSAGTGGDEQFF
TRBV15,CATSDFGPETQYF
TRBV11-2,CASSLGKGTSGSLVYQETQYF
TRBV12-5,CASGSWGLPSNQPQHF
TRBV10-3,CAISEMTGTYEQYF
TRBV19,CASSITPLLYNEQFF
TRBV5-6,CASSQGQDYEQYF
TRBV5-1,CASSHPDLNPYEQYF
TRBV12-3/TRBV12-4,CASSFGGVLRAFF
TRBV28,CASSLSSGHYEQYF
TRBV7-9,CASSAGERTEAFF
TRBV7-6,CASSLGGQGGGTEAFF
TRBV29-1,CSVEDRDRGPYNEQFF
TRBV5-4,CASSLAGGSIDTQYF
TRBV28,CASRLAVQETQYF
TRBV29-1,CSFLLGSTDTQYF
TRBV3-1,CASSVGGLADEQYF
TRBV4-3,CASSQGGGEQYF
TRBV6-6,CAPPDPNTGELFF
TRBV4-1,CASSQVLAVSSYNEQFF